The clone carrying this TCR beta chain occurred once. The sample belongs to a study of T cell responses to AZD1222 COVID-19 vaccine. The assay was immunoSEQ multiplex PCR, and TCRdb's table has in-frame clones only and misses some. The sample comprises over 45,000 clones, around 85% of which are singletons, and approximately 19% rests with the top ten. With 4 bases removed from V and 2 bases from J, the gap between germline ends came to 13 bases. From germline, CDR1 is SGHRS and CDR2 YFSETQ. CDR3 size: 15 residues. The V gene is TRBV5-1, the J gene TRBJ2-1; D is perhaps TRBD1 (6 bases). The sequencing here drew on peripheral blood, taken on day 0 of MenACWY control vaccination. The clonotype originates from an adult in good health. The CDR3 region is CASSLGDTAYNEQFF. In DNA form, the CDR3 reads TGCGCCAGCAGCCTGGGGGACACCGCCTACAATGAGCAGTTCTTC.